This TCR beta chain was sequenced in a study of T cells after yellow fever vaccination. Study-level findings and limits: A small proportion of clonotypes was detected in both the CD4 and CD8 compartments. Post-booster repertoires again held most primary-vaccination clones (approximately 96% CD4, roughly 88% CD8).

The 5'RACE template-switching step produced TCR cDNA and added a universal primer site and UMIs. Using its own MiXCR run on the 5' RACE reads, TCRdb lists one record per CDR3 protein. The top ten hold approximately 0.64% of the sample, which has 110,000 to 150,000 distinct CDR3 sequences, 5% to 7.5% seen once. This clonotype was seen at least ten times. Its target is not known. CDR1 and CDR2 from the germline V gene are SQVTM and ANQGSEA. V lost 8 bases to trimming and J lost 5 bases, with 15 bases between them. CDR3 length: 13 amino acids. The sequence came from a man aged 25-45 years who received the YFV17D yellow fever vaccine. The chain joins TRBV29-1 to TRBJ2-2; D unresolved. Sequenced material: CD4+ T cells sorted from PBMCs, taken 10 days after the yellow fever booster vaccination. CDR3 in DNA: TGCAGCTTTCGAAAAGTCGGTACCGGGGAGCTGTTTTTT. It translates to CSFRKVGTGELFF.